This T cell receptor beta chain was retrieved from a study of blood T cells in healthy people across ages. Turning to the study itself: There was about one barcoded beta molecule captured by template switching per two T cells. The study, taken as a whole, reports: The study could not conclusively compare naive and antigen-experienced cells, given its unsorted PBMCs. Aged donors had fewer naive CD4+ cells and lower diversity than long-lived donors.

It was with a sample-barcoded 5' primer and a J-beta primer mix that a second PCR of roughly 7 to 12 cycles was run. TCRdb re-derived calls from the 5' RACE reads in MiXCR, one entry per CDR3 protein. This sample has roughly 800,000 distinct CDR3 sequences, with 58% found just once. Points on this clonotype: The target antigen is unknown.

CDR3 length equals 15 residues. After removal of 6 bases from V and 2 bases from J, the junction contained 5 bases not matched to a gene. Germline V gene sequence: CDR1 LGHDT, CDR2 YNNKEL (reference sequence). The specimen was blood. This rearrangement joins TRBV3-1 to TRBJ2-3; 10 bases align to TRBD2. The TCR originated in a man younger than 45 in good health. The CDR3 coding sequence is TGTGCCAGCAGTCCAAGCGGGAGGGTCACAGATACGCAGTATTTT. Protein product: CASSPSGRVTDTQYF.